These T cell receptor beta chains were read from a single sample in a study of cytomegalovirus exposure and HLA in healthy donors. Profiling relied on immunoSEQ multiplex PCR, and the TCRdb table lists in-frame clones only, not all of them. The data show some 140,000 clones, roughly 71% seen once. The specimen was PBMCs. The origin of the receptors is a woman aged 40 to 50 in good health and CMV-seronegative. Each CDR3 is given with its conserved first and last residue. The order of the fields is CDR3 protein, CDR3 DNA, V gene, D gene, clone size, J gene. D genes are given only for firm matches. The size field is filled for only some rows; it gives once, few, many or a size class.

CDR3 protein: CASSYWGNAGETQYF
CDR3 DNA: TGTGCCAGCAGTTACTGGGGCAACGCTGGGGAGACCCAGTACTTC
V gene: TRBV6-5
D gene: NA
clone size: NA
J gene: TRBJ2-5

CDR3 protein: CASSYSTGYGDSPLHF
CDR3 DNA: TGTGCCAGCAGTTACTCGACAGGGTACGGTGATTCACCCCTCCACTTT
V gene: TRBV6-5
D gene: TRBD1
clone size: NA
J gene: TRBJ1-6

CDR3 protein: CASSLYFYGYTF
CDR3 DNA: TGTGCCAGCAGCTTATATTTCTATGGCTACACCTTC
V gene: TRBV7-2
D gene: NA
clone size: NA
J gene: TRBJ1-2

CDR3 protein: CASGTGYNEQFF
CDR3 DNA: TGTGCCAGCGGGACAGGGTACAATGAGCAGTTCTTC
V gene: TRBV9
D gene: TRBD1
clone size: NA
J gene: TRBJ2-1

CDR3 protein: CASSYRQGGNSPLHF
CDR3 DNA: TGTGCCAGCAGCTACCGACAGGGAGGTAATTCACCCCTCCACTTT
V gene: TRBV28
D gene: TRBD1
clone size: NA
J gene: TRBJ1-6

CDR3 protein: CSARAGTGEFGQYF
CDR3 DNA: TGCAGCGCCCGGGCCGGGACAGGGGAATTTGGGCAGTACTTC
V gene: TRBV29-1
D gene: TRBD1
clone size: NA
J gene: TRBJ2-7

CDR3 protein: CASSLASYEQYF
CDR3 DNA: TGTGCCAGCAGCTTAGCCAGCTACGAGCAGTACTTC
V gene: TRBV11-2
D gene: NA
clone size: NA
J gene: TRBJ2-7

CDR3 protein: CASSMESVREAFF
CDR3 DNA: TGTGCCAGTAGTATGGAGAGCGTGCGGGAAGCTTTCTTT
V gene: TRBV19
D gene: NA
clone size: NA
J gene: TRBJ1-1

CDR3 protein: CASSLAGLLAGRTDTQYF
CDR3 DNA: TGTGCCAGCAGCTTGGCCGGTTTACTAGCGGGGCGCACAGATACGCAGTATTTT
V gene: TRBV5-6
D gene: TRBD2
clone size: few
J gene: TRBJ2-3

CDR3 protein: CASSHLGVGDSPLHF
CDR3 DNA: TGTGCCAGCAGCCATCTCGGGGTTGGGGATTCACCCCTCCACTTT
V gene: TRBV14
D gene: NA
clone size: NA
J gene: TRBJ1-6

CDR3 protein: CASSLGGGDQPQHF
CDR3 DNA: TGTGCCAGCAGCTTGGGGGGGGGCGATCAGCCCCAGCATTTT
V gene: TRBV5-4
D gene: NA
clone size: few
J gene: TRBJ1-5

CDR3 protein: CASSVGERYTEAFF
CDR3 DNA: TGTGCCAGCAGCGTAGGTGAACGGTACACTGAAGCTTTCTTT
V gene: TRBV9
D gene: NA
clone size: NA
J gene: TRBJ1-1

CDR3 protein: CASSEGSAGLYGYTF
CDR3 DNA: TGTGCCAGCAGTGAAGGATCCGCAGGGCTATATGGCTACACCTTC
V gene: TRBV6-1
D gene: NA
clone size: NA
J gene: TRBJ1-2

CDR3 protein: CASSFGDSNQPQHF
CDR3 DNA: TGTGCCAGCAGCTTCGGGGATAGCAATCAGCCCCAGCATTTT
V gene: TRBV5-4
D gene: NA
clone size: once
J gene: TRBJ1-5